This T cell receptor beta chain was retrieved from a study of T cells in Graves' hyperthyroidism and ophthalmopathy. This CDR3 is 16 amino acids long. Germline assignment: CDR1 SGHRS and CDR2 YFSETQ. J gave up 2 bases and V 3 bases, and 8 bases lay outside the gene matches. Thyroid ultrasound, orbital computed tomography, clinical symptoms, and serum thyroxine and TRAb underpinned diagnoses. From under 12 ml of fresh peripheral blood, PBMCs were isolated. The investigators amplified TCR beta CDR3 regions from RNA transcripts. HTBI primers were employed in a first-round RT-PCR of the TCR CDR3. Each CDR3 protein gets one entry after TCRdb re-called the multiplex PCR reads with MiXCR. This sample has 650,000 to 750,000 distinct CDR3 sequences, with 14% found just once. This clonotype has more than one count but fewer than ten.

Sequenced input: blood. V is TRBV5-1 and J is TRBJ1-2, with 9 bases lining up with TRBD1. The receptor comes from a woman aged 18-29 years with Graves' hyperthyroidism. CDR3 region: CASSSGQGGSNYGYTF. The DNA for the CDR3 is TGCGCCAGCAGCTCGGGACAGGGAGGATCCAACTATGGCTACACCTTC.